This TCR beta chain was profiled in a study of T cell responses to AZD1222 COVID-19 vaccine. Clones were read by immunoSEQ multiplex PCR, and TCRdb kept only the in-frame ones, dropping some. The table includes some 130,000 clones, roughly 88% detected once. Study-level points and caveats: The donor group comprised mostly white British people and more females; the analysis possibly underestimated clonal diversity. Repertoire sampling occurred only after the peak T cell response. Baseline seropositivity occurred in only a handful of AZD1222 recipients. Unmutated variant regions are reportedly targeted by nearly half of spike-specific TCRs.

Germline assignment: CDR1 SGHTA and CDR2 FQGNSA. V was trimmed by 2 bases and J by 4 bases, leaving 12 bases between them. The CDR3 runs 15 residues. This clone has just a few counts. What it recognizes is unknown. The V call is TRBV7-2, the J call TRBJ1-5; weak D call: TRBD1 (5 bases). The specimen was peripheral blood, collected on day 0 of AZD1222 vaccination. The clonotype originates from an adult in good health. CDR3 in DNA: TGTGCCAGCAGCTTACAGCGGGGCCGAAATCAGCCCCAGCATTTT. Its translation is CASSLQRGRNQPQHF.